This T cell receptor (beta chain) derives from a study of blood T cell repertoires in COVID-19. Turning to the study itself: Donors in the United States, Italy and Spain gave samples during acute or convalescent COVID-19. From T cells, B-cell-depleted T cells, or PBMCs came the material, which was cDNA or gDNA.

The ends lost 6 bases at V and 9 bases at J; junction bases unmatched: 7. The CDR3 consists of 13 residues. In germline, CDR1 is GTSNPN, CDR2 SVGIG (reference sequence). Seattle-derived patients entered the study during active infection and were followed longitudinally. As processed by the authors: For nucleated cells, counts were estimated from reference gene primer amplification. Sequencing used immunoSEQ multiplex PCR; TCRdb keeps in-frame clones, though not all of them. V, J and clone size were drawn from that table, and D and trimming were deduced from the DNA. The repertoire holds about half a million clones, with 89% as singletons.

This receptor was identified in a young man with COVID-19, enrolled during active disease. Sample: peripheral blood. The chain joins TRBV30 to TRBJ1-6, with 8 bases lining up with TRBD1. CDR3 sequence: CACSGGVGSPLHF. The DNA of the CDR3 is TGTGCCTGTTCAGGGGGCGTGGGTTCACCCCTCCACTTT. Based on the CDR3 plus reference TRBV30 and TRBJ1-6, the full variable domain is SQTIHQWPATLVQPVGSPLSLECTVEGTSNPNLYWYRQAAGRGLQLLFYSVGIGQISSEVPQNLSASRPQDRQFILSSKKLLLSDSGFYLCACSGGVGSPLHFGNGTRLTVT.